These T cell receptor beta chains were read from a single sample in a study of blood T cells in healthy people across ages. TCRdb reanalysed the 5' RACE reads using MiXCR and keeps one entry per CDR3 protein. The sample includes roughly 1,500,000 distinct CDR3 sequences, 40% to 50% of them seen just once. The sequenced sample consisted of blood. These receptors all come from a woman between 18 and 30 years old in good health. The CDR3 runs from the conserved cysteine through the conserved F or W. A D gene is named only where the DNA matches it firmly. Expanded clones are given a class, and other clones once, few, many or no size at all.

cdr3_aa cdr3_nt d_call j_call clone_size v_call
CASSQEGAGRNEQYF TGTGCCAGCAGCCAAGAAGGGGCAGGGAGGAACGAGCAGTACTTC - TRBJ2-7 - TRBV3-1
CASSYRGVGYGYTF TGTGCCAGCAGTTACCGGGGGGTGGGCTATGGCTACACCTTC - TRBJ1-2 - TRBV6-5
CASSVGTMNTEAFF TGTGCCAGCAGCGTGGGGACGATGAACACTGAAGCTTTCTTT - TRBJ1-1 few TRBV7-9
CASSQEPSGRSTGELFF TGCGCCAGCAGCCAAGAGCCTAGCGGGAGGAGCACCGGGGAGCTGTTTTTT TRBD2 TRBJ2-2 - TRBV4-1
CASSYSSLGRGVQETQYF TGTGCCAGCAGTTACTCGTCTCTCGGCCGGGGGGTCCAAGAGACCCAGTACTTC TRBD2 TRBJ2-5 - TRBV6-5
CASSVKQGTDTQYF TGTGCCAGCAGTGTTAAGCAGGGCACAGATACGCAGTATTTT - TRBJ2-3 - TRBV28
CASSPYTLGDNEQFF TGTGCCAGTAGTCCCTACACCTTGGGGGATAATGAGCAGTTCTTC - TRBJ2-1 few TRBV19
CATLQGRAYGYTF TGTGCCACATTACAGGGGCGGGCCTATGGCTACACCTTC TRBD1 TRBJ1-2 - TRBV7-8
CASSLLGVQETQYF TGCGCCAGCAGCTTGTTAGGGGTCCAAGAGACCCAGTACTTC - TRBJ2-5 few TRBV5-1
CASRPGTDSNQPQHF TGTGCCAGCAGGCCCGGGACAGATAGCAATCAGCCCCAGCATTTT TRBD1 TRBJ1-5 - TRBV28
CASSDRTVTGELFF TGCGCCAGCAGTGATCGGACAGTCACCGGGGAGCTGTTTTTT - TRBJ2-2 - TRBV10-1
CAWSVTVGGYTF TGTGCCTGGAGTGTAACAGTGGGAGGCTACACCTTC - TRBJ1-2 few TRBV30
CSAYSMYQETQYF TGCAGTGCTTATTCGATGTACCAAGAGACCCAGTACTTC - TRBJ2-5 few TRBV20-1
CASSAITGGVYEQYF TGTGCCAGCAGTGCAATCACAGGGGGTGTCTACGAGCAGTACTTC TRBD1 TRBJ2-7 - TRBV6-5
CASSLSLGSEQFF TGTGCCAGCAGCTTATCCCTAGGGAGTGAGCAGTTCTTC - TRBJ2-1 few TRBV7-9
CSARGTSISTDTQYF TGCAGTGCTAGAGGGACTAGCATAAGCACAGATACGCAGTATTTT TRBD2 TRBJ2-3 few TRBV20-1
CASSLSSVGGAYNEQFF TGTGCCAGCAGCTTAAGCTCTGTTGGGGGAGCCTACAATGAGCAGTTCTTC - TRBJ2-1 few TRBV7-3
CSAREGLTGELFF TGCAGTGCTAGAGAAGGCTTAACCGGGGAGCTGTTTTTT - TRBJ2-2 - TRBV20-1
CSALQGTNEKLFF TGCAGCGCACTACAGGGAACTAATGAAAAACTGTTTTTT - TRBJ1-4 - TRBV29-1
CASSLTSRDTQYF TGTGCCAGCAGTCTGACTAGTCGAGATACGCAGTATTTT - TRBJ2-3 - TRBV6-5
CATSVPPGDEQFF TGTGCCACGAGTGTGCCGCCCGGGGATGAGCAGTTCTTC - TRBJ2-1 - TRBV24-1
CASSQVASGSHTQYF TGCGCCAGCAGCCAAGTGGCTAGCGGGAGCCATACGCAGTATTTT TRBD2 TRBJ2-3 few TRBV4-1
CASSETQGIYNEQFF TGTGCCAGCAGTGAGACACAGGGGATCTACAATGAGCAGTTCTTC TRBD1 TRBJ2-1 - TRBV6-4
CASSSAGAPQYF TGTGCCAGCAGTTCCGCAGGGGCCCCTCAGTACTTC - TRBJ2-4 - TRBV6-5
CAISRTKTSGVYEQYF TGTGCCATCAGTAGGACTAAAACTAGCGGGGTATACGAGCAGTACTTC TRBD2 TRBJ2-7 - TRBV10-3
CASSQVPSRVGNQPQHF TGCGCCAGCAGCCAAGTCCCGAGCCGAGTAGGGAATCAGCCCCAGCATTTT - TRBJ1-5 few TRBV4-1
CASSQQGADEQFF TGTGCTAGCAGCCAACAGGGGGCTGATGAGCAGTTCTTC TRBD1 TRBJ2-1 - TRBV7-7
CASSSTSGGANTGELFF TGTGCCAGCAGCTCGACTAGCGGGGGGGCCAACACCGGGGAGCTGTTTTTT TRBD2 TRBJ2-2 - TRBV9
CASSANWGIAGGPGTDTQYF TGTGCCAGCAGTGCAAATTGGGGTATAGCGGGAGGGCCAGGCACAGATACGCAGTATTTT TRBD2 TRBJ2-3 - TRBV2
CATEGTGVPYEQYF TGTGCCACCGAAGGGACAGGGGTCCCCTACGAGCAGTACTTC TRBD1 TRBJ2-7 - TRBV6-6
CASSLKENYEQYF TGCGCCAGCAGCTTGAAAGAGAACTACGAGCAGTACTTC - TRBJ2-7 few TRBV5-1
CASSLGGGTLNIQYF TGTGCCAGCAGCTTAGGGGGGGGGACTTTAAACATTCAGTACTTC TRBD2 TRBJ2-4 few TRBV11-2
CASSLAGGRYNSPLHF TGCGCCAGCAGCTTGGCCGGGGGACGGTATAATTCACCCCTCCACTTT - TRBJ1-6 few TRBV5-1
CASSFLAIGDNEQFF TGTGCCAGCAGCTTTCTAGCAATCGGCGACAATGAGCAGTTCTTC - TRBJ2-1 - TRBV7-2